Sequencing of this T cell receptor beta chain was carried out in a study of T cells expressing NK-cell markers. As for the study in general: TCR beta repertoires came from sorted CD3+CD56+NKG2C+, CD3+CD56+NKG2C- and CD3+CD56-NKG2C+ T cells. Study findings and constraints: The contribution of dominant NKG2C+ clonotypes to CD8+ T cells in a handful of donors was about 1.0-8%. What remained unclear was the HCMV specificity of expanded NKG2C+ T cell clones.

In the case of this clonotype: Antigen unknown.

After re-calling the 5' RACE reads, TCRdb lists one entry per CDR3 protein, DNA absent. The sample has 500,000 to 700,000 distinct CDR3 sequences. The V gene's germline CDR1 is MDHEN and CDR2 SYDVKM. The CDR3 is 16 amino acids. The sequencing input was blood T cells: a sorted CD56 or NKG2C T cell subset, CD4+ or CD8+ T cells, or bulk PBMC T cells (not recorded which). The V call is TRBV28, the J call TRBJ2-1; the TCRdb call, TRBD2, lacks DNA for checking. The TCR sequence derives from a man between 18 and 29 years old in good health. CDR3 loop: CASSSSGRVPYNEQFF.